This is a list of T cell receptor beta chains from one sample in a study of T cells after somatic rescue of genetic block. Profiling relied on immunoSEQ multiplex PCR, and the TCRdb table lists in-frame clones only, not all of them. The sample shows roughly 120,000 clones, around nine tenths of them seen only once. The sample consisted of peripheral blood mononuclear cells (PBMCs). These TCRs come from a woman in her late teens or twenties. Each CDR3 is given with its conserved first and last residue. The order of the fields is J gene, clone size, V gene, D gene, CDR3 protein, CDR3 DNA. A D gene is named only where the DNA matches it firmly. Clone size is shown for a subset of rows, as once, few, many or a class of expanded clone.

J gene: TRBJ2-3; clone size: NA; V gene: TRBV20-1; D gene: NA; CDR3 protein: CSPARDTQYF; CDR3 DNA: TGCAGCCCCGCCAGGGATACGCAGTATTTT
J gene: TRBJ1-5; clone size: NA; V gene: TRBV28; D gene: NA; CDR3 protein: CASRDLGGQPQHF; CDR3 DNA: TGTGCCAGCAGAGATTTAGGTGGTCAGCCCCAGCATTTT
J gene: TRBJ2-7; clone size: NA; V gene: TRBV7-2; D gene: NA; CDR3 protein: CASSLKLVGRANPYEQYF; CDR3 DNA: TGTGCCAGCAGCTTAAAATTAGTCGGCAGGGCCAACCCCTACGAGCAGTACTTC
J gene: TRBJ2-7; clone size: few; V gene: TRBV6-5; D gene: NA; CDR3 protein: CASSYGQGSYEQYF; CDR3 DNA: TGTGCCAGCAGTTACGGGCAGGGTTCCTACGAGCAGTACTTC
J gene: TRBJ2-7; clone size: NA; V gene: TRBV6-6; D gene: NA; CDR3 protein: CASSPRTAQGSYEQYF; CDR3 DNA: TGTGCCAGCAGCCCCCGGACAGCCCAAGGCTCCTACGAGCAGTACTTC
J gene: TRBJ2-7; clone size: NA; V gene: TRBV6-5; D gene: TRBD1; CDR3 protein: CASSRPGQIYEQYF; CDR3 DNA: TGTGCCAGCAGTAGACCGGGACAGATCTACGAGCAGTACTTC
J gene: TRBJ2-7; clone size: NA; V gene: TRBV6-1; D gene: NA; CDR3 protein: CASSEVRGHEQYF; CDR3 DNA: TGTGCCAGCAGTGAAGTCAGGGGTCACGAGCAGTACTTC
J gene: TRBJ2-3; clone size: NA; V gene: TRBV2; D gene: TRBD2; CDR3 protein: CASSEKRGAPRRGDTQYF; CDR3 DNA: TGTGCCAGCAGTGAGAAGCGGGGGGCTCCCCGGCGCGGAGATACGCAGTATTTT
J gene: TRBJ2-4; clone size: NA; V gene: TRBV6-4; D gene: NA; CDR3 protein: CASSLEGGDIQYF; CDR3 DNA: TGTGCCAGCAGTCTTGAAGGAGGAGACATTCAGTACTTC
J gene: TRBJ2-1; clone size: NA; V gene: TRBV28; D gene: NA; CDR3 protein: CASSPRTAGYNEQFF; CDR3 DNA: TGTGCCAGCAGTCCTCGGACAGCGGGCTACAATGAGCAGTTCTTC
J gene: TRBJ2-7; clone size: NA; V gene: TRBV18; D gene: NA; CDR3 protein: CASSPHLRDEQYF; CDR3 DNA: TGTGCCAGCTCACCCCATCTTAGGGACGAGCAGTACTTC
J gene: TRBJ2-1; clone size: NA; V gene: TRBV18; D gene: TRBD2; CDR3 protein: CASSPSRTSGVGNEQFF; CDR3 DNA: TGTGCCAGCTCACCCTCCCGGACTAGCGGGGTGGGGAATGAGCAGTTCTTC
J gene: TRBJ2-7; clone size: NA; V gene: TRBV4-3; D gene: NA; CDR3 protein: CASSQTWGEDEQYF; CDR3 DNA: TGCGCCAGCAGCCAAACTTGGGGCGAGGACGAGCAGTACTTC
J gene: TRBJ2-7; clone size: NA; V gene: TRBV9; D gene: NA; CDR3 protein: CASSPLEGPHYEQYF; CDR3 DNA: TGTGCCAGCAGCCCTCTCGAAGGCCCACACTACGAGCAGTACTTC
J gene: TRBJ1-4; clone size: once; V gene: TRBV5-6; D gene: TRBD1; CDR3 protein: CASSGRTGRGEKLFF; CDR3 DNA: TGTGCCAGCAGCGGTCGGACAGGAAGGGGTGAAAAACTGTTTTTT
J gene: TRBJ1-1; clone size: NA; V gene: TRBV6-6; D gene: NA; CDR3 protein: CASSYSYNTEAFF; CDR3 DNA: TGTGCCAGCAGTTACTCGTACAACACTGAAGCTTTCTTT
J gene: TRBJ2-2; clone size: NA; V gene: TRBV7-8; D gene: TRBD1; CDR3 protein: CASSLEAGRGFPGELFF; CDR3 DNA: TGTGCCAGCAGCTTAGAGGCGGGCAGGGGGTTCCCCGGGGAGCTGTTTTTT
J gene: TRBJ1-2; clone size: NA; V gene: TRBV19; D gene: NA; CDR3 protein: CASSGRRLPNYGYTF; CDR3 DNA: TGTGCCAGTAGTGGGAGACGTCTTCCTAACTATGGCTACACCTTC
J gene: TRBJ1-2; clone size: NA; V gene: TRBV6-5; D gene: NA; CDR3 protein: CASSYSTGGGYTF; CDR3 DNA: TGTGCCAGCAGTTACTCTACCGGTGGCGGCTACACCTTC
J gene: TRBJ1-3; clone size: NA; V gene: TRBV2; D gene: NA; CDR3 protein: CASTQLRFSGNTIYF; CDR3 DNA: TGTGCCAGCACCCAACTCCGGTTCTCTGGAAACACCATATATTTT
J gene: TRBJ1-2; clone size: few; V gene: TRBV19; D gene: NA; CDR3 protein: CASSEAYGYTF; CDR3 DNA: TGTGCCAGTAGTGAGGCCTATGGCTACACCTTC
J gene: TRBJ1-2; clone size: NA; V gene: TRBV5-4; D gene: NA; CDR3 protein: CASSLEGRANYGYTF; CDR3 DNA: TGTGCCAGCAGCTTGGAAGGGAGAGCTAACTATGGCTACACCTTC
J gene: TRBJ2-7; clone size: NA; V gene: TRBV27; D gene: NA; CDR3 protein: CASAGRFYEQYF; CDR3 DNA: TGTGCCAGCGCGGGACGTTTCTACGAGCAGTACTTC
J gene: TRBJ1-4; clone size: NA; V gene: TRBV4-2; D gene: NA; CDR3 protein: CASSPPGEAEKLFF; CDR3 DNA: TGTGCCAGCAGCCCCCCCGGAGAGGCAGAAAAACTGTTTTTT
J gene: TRBJ1-5; clone size: NA; V gene: TRBV5-4; D gene: TRBD1; CDR3 protein: CASSIDREESQHF; CDR3 DNA: TGTGCCAGCAGCATCGACAGGGAGGAGTCCCAGCATTTT
J gene: TRBJ1-6; clone size: once; V gene: TRBV11-2; D gene: NA; CDR3 protein: CASSLEAGWGNSSPLHF; CDR3 DNA: TGTGCCAGCAGCTTAGAGGCTGGCTGGGGAAATAGTTCACCCCTCCACTTT
J gene: TRBJ1-2; clone size: NA; V gene: TRBV7-2; D gene: TRBD1; CDR3 protein: CASSLGGQDSNYGYTF; CDR3 DNA: TGTGCCAGCAGCTTAGGGGGACAGGACTCTAACTATGGCTACACCTTC
J gene: TRBJ1-5; clone size: NA; V gene: TRBV28; D gene: NA; CDR3 protein: CASSLQGQPQHF; CDR3 DNA: TGTGCCAGCAGTTTACAGGGGCAGCCCCAGCATTTT
J gene: TRBJ2-7; clone size: NA; V gene: TRBV10-1; D gene: NA; CDR3 protein: CASSESVLNEQYF; CDR3 DNA: TGCGCCAGCAGTGAGTCTGTACTGAACGAGCAGTACTTC
J gene: TRBJ1-4; clone size: NA; V gene: TRBV28; D gene: TRBD1; CDR3 protein: CASSPVRQGAGGEKLFF; CDR3 DNA: TGTGCCAGCAGTCCCGTGCGACAGGGGGCCGGAGGTGAAAAACTGTTTTTT
J gene: TRBJ2-5; clone size: NA; V gene: TRBV5-6; D gene: NA; CDR3 protein: CASSDRQGQRLARLMSQYF; CDR3 DNA: TGTGCCAGCAGCGATAGACAGGGACAACGACTAGCGCGATTGATGTCCCAGTACTTC
J gene: TRBJ2-1; clone size: NA; V gene: TRBV2; D gene: TRBD2; CDR3 protein: CASRTSGGAYNEQFF; CDR3 DNA: TGTGCCAGTCGGACTAGCGGGGGGGCCTACAATGAGCAGTTCTTC
J gene: TRBJ2-6; clone size: NA; V gene: TRBV6-5; D gene: NA; CDR3 protein: CASSWGGAGANVLTF; CDR3 DNA: TGTGCCAGCAGTTGGGGCGGCGCTGGGGCCAACGTCCTGACTTTC
J gene: TRBJ2-3; clone size: once; V gene: TRBV27; D gene: TRBD2; CDR3 protein: CASSSLAGGNTDTQYF; CDR3 DNA: TGTGCCAGCAGTTCCCTAGCGGGGGGGAACACAGATACGCAGTATTTT
J gene: TRBJ1-2; clone size: NA; V gene: TRBV18; D gene: TRBD1; CDR3 protein: CASSQVPGQGGDGYTF; CDR3 DNA: TGTGCCAGCTCACAGGTCCCGGGACAGGGTGGAGATGGCTACACCTTC
J gene: TRBJ1-1; clone size: NA; V gene: TRBV4-1; D gene: TRBD1; CDR3 protein: CASSRVKGTGDTEAFF; CDR3 DNA: TGCGCCAGCAGCCGGGTGAAGGGGACAGGGGACACTGAAGCTTTCTTT
J gene: TRBJ1-1; clone size: NA; V gene: TRBV5-5; D gene: NA; CDR3 protein: CASSLPGVGTEAFF; CDR3 DNA: TGTGCCAGCAGCCTCCCGGGGGTGGGGACTGAAGCTTTCTTT
J gene: TRBJ1-5; clone size: NA; V gene: TRBV7-9; D gene: NA; CDR3 protein: CASSFAGAGQPQHF; CDR3 DNA: TGTGCCAGCAGCTTTGCAGGGGCTGGTCAGCCCCAGCATTTT
J gene: TRBJ1-5; clone size: NA; V gene: TRBV21-1; D gene: NA; CDR3 protein: CASSKERDDLEPQHF; CDR3 DNA: TGTGCCAGCAGCAAGGAGAGGGACGACCTAGAGCCCCAGCATTTT
J gene: TRBJ1-6; clone size: NA; V gene: TRBV7-3; D gene: TRBD1; CDR3 protein: CASSSGQGNSPLHF; CDR3 DNA: TGTGCCAGCAGCTCGGGACAGGGGAATTCACCCCTCCACTTT
J gene: TRBJ2-7; clone size: NA; V gene: TRBV10-3; D gene: TRBD2; CDR3 protein: CAISRGATGLAGGRYEQYF; CDR3 DNA: TGTGCCATCTCAAGGGGCGCTACGGGACTAGCGGGGGGGAGGTACGAGCAGTACTTC
J gene: TRBJ2-5; clone size: NA; V gene: TRBV9; D gene: TRBD2; CDR3 protein: CASSVVSGGPALETQYF; CDR3 DNA: TGTGCCAGCAGCGTAGTTAGCGGGGGGCCGGCCCTAGAGACCCAGTACTTC
J gene: TRBJ2-5; clone size: NA; V gene: TRBV9; D gene: NA; CDR3 protein: CASSVSVADLQETQYF; CDR3 DNA: TGTGCCAGCAGCGTATCGGTAGCGGACTTACAAGAGACCCAGTACTTC
J gene: TRBJ1-4; clone size: NA; V gene: TRBV7-2; D gene: NA; CDR3 protein: CASSLGDTWYEKLFF; CDR3 DNA: TGTGCCAGCAGCTTAGGGGACACCTGGTATGAAAAACTGTTTTTT
J gene: TRBJ2-3; clone size: NA; V gene: TRBV4-3; D gene: TRBD2; CDR3 protein: CASSQVGTSGGVADTQYF; CDR3 DNA: TGCGCCAGCAGCCAAGTGGGGACTAGCGGGGGGGTGGCAGATACGCAGTATTTT
J gene: TRBJ2-7; clone size: NA; V gene: TRBV28; D gene: TRBD1; CDR3 protein: CASSLPPRQGAYEQYF; CDR3 DNA: TGTGCCAGCAGTTTACCGCCTCGACAGGGAGCCTACGAGCAGTACTTC
J gene: TRBJ1-1; clone size: NA; V gene: TRBV4-3; D gene: TRBD1; CDR3 protein: CASSQGSGGREAFF; CDR3 DNA: TGCGCCAGCAGCCAAGGGTCAGGGGGGCGCGAGGCTTTCTTT
J gene: TRBJ2-7; clone size: once; V gene: TRBV9; D gene: NA; CDR3 protein: CASSVGRASYEQYF; CDR3 DNA: TGTGCCAGCAGCGTGGGCAGGGCCTCCTACGAGCAGTACTTC
J gene: TRBJ1-1; clone size: NA; V gene: TRBV19; D gene: NA; CDR3 protein: CASSIIPLNTEAFF; CDR3 DNA: TGTGCCAGTAGTATAATCCCCCTGAACACTGAAGCTTTCTTT
J gene: TRBJ2-7; clone size: NA; V gene: TRBV11-2; D gene: TRBD1; CDR3 protein: CASSPLDGTGREQYF; CDR3 DNA: TGTGCCAGCAGCCCCCTCGACGGGACAGGGCGTGAGCAGTACTTC
J gene: TRBJ2-7; clone size: NA; V gene: TRBV7-9; D gene: TRBD1; CDR3 protein: CASSATGTGHYEQYF; CDR3 DNA: TGTGCCAGCAGCGCAACCGGGACAGGGCACTACGAGCAGTACTTC
J gene: TRBJ1-5; clone size: NA; V gene: TRBV19; D gene: TRBD1; CDR3 protein: CASSIGQGPQPQHF; CDR3 DNA: TGTGCCAGTAGTATTGGACAGGGGCCTCAGCCCCAGCATTTT